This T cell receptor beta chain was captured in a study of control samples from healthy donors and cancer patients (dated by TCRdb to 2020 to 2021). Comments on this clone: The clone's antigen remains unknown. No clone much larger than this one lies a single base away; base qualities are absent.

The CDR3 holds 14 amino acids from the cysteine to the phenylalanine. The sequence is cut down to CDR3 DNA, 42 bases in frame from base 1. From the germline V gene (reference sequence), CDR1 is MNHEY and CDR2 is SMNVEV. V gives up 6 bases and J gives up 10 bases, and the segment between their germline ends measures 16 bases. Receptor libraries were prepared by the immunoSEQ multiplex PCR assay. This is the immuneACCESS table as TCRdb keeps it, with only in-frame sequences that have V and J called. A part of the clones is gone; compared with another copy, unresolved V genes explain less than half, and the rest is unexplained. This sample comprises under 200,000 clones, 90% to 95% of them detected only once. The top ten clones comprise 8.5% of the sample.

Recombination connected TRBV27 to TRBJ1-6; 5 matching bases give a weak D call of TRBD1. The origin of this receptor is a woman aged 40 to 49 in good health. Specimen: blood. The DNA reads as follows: TGTGCCAGCAGACTTTGGGACCCGGTATCACCCCTCCACTTT. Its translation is CASRLWDPVSPLHF.